The subject of this entry is one T cell receptor beta chain. What it binds is not known. Profiled with immunoSEQ multiplex PCR; TCRdb holds only in-frame clones, not every one. The repertoire holds 150,000 to 200,000 clones, with roughly 91% as singletons. Germline V gives CDR1 SGHTA, CDR2 FQGTGA. V was pared by 4 bases and J by 0 bases, with 11 bases between. The CDR3 consists of 15 residues. The data were obtained in a study of T cell responses to AZD1222 COVID-19 vaccine. On the study more broadly: Investigators merged groups given second doses at roughly 4 or roughly 12 weeks. Study results and limitations: Seropositive AZD1222 recipients at baseline numbered only six or seven.

The source of this sequence is an adult in good health. This rearrangement joins TRBV7-3 to TRBJ2-3, with a possible D match to TRBD2 (5 bases). The source material was peripheral blood, sampled on day 0 of AZD1222 vaccination. In DNA, the CDR3 is TGTGCCAGCAGCTCTAGCCCCAGCAGCACAGATACGCAGTATTTT. It yields the protein CASSSSPSSTDTQYF.